Below, one T cell receptor beta chain is given with its context. Its target is not known. This record belongs to a study of cytomegalovirus exposure and HLA in healthy donors. In the PCR, 60 Vbeta and 13 Jbeta primers were used. The table came from immunoSEQ multiplex PCR; TCRdb's copy has only in-frame clones and leaves some out. This repertoire shows about 140,000 clones, about four fifths found once; its top ten account for 5% to 7.5%. Broader study findings: In vitro assays verified that a few CMV-associated chains recognized CMV antigens specifically. When a later analysis was performed, an Asian-associated ancestry cluster reportedly had fewer N-insertions than the roughly 690-donor mean.

The sample comprised PBMCs. The receptor's source is a woman in her thirties or forties in good health and CMV-seropositive.

The CDR3 bases are TGTGCCAGCAGCGTAGCGGACGCCTACGAGCAGTACTTC. Amino acid sequence: CASSVADAYEQYF. The chain employs TRBV6-1 and TRBJ2-7, with TRBD2 as a possible D gene (6 bases). Trimming cost V 6 bases and J 2 bases, with 11 bases left between them. Germline CDR1 and CDR2: MNHNS and SASEGT. CDR3 size: 13 residues.